This T cell receptor beta chain stems from a study of molecular identifiers for immune sequencing clone quantification. Libraries of naive CD8 T cells were made from roughly 20,000 to 1,000,000 sorted cells. They used 10%, 30% or 50% RNA. J lost 4 bases, V lost 3 bases, and 8 bases had no gene match. The CDR3 is 15 residues long. CDR1 and CDR2 (germline): DFQATT, SNEGSKA (reference sequence). Findings and limits, study-wide: Shared barcodes on identical TCR molecules could underestimate the sizes of highly expanded clones.

A remark on this clonotype: Its antigen is still unknown.

Methods described previously were used for bulk TCR libraries, and listed TCR primers were applied. TCRdb re-called the PCR reads through MiXCR, storing one row per CDR3 protein. Of fewer than 350,000 distinct CDR3 sequences listed, 20% to 25% were seen once; the top ten hold approximately 0.8%. Sequencing input: naive CD8+ T cells from blood, with Jurkat cell RNA spiked in. Stated subset: FACS-sorted CD8+CD4-CCR7+CD45RA+ naive T cells. The TCR sequence derives from a human donor in good health. Some libraries in this study had Jurkat cell RNA spiked in. The chain links TRBV20-1 to TRBJ2-7, with 11 nucleotides matching TRBD2. The CDR3 sequence: CSARTRLAGGYEQYF. The DNA for the CDR3 is TGCAGTGCTAGGACGAGGCTAGCGGGAGGATACGAGCAGTACTTC.